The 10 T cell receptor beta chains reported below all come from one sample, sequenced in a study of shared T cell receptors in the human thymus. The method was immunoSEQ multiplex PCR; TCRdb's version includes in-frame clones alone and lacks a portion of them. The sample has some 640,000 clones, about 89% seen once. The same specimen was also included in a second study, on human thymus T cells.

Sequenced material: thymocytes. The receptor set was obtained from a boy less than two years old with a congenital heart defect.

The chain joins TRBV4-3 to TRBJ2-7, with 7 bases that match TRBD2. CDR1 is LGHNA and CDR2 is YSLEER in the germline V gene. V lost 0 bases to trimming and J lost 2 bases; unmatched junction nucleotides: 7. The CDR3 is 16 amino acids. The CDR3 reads CASSQEWEGIPYEQYF. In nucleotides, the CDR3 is TGCGCCAGCAGCCAAGAATGGGAGGGGATCCCCTACGAGCAGTACTTC.

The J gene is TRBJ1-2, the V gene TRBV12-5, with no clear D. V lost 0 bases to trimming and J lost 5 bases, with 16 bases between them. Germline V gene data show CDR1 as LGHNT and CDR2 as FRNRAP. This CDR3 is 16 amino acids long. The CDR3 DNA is TGTGCTAGTGGTTTGGTACGTAATCGCGCCGTATATGGCTACACCTTC. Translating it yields CASGLVRNRAVYGYTF.

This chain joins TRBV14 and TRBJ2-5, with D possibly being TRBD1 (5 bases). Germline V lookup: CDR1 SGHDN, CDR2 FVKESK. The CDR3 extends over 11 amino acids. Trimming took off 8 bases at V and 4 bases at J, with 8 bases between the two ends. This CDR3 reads CASGASETQYF. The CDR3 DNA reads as TGTGCCAGCGGGGCCTCAGAGACCCAGTACTTC.

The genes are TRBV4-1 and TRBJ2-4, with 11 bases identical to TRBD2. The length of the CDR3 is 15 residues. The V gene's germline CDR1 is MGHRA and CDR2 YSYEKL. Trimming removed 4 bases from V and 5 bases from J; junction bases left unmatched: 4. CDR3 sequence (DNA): TGCGCCAGCAGCCTTATTAGCGGGAGGGAAAACATTCAGTACTTC. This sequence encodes CASSLISGRENIQYF.

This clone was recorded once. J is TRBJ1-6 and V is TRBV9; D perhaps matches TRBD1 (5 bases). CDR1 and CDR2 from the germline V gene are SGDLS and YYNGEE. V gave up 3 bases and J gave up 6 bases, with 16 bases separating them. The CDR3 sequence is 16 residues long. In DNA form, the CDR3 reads TGTGCCAGCAGCGCTGGCCGCGGGGCTGGTAATTCACCCCTCCACTTT. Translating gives CASSAGRGAGNSPLHF.

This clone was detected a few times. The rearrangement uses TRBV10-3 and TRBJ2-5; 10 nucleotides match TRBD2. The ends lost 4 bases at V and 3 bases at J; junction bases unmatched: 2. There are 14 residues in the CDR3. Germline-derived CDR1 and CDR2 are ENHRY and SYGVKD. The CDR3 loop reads CAISASGGEETQYF. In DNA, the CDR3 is TGTGCCATCAGTGCTAGCGGGGGAGAAGAGACCCAGTACTTC.

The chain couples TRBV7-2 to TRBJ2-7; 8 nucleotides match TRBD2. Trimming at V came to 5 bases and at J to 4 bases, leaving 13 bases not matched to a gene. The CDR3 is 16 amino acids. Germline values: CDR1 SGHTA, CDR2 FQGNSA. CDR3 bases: TGTGCCAGCAGCCCCCAAGAGCGGGAGATGTGGTACGAGCAGTACTTC. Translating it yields CASSPQEREMWYEQYF.

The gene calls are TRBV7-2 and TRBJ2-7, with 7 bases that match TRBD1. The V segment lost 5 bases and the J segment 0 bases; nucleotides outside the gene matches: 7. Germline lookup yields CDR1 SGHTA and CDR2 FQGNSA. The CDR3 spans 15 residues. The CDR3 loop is CASSRGQVPSYEQYF. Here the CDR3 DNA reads TGTGCCAGCAGCCGCGGACAGGTCCCCTCCTACGAGCAGTACTTC.

CDR3 nucleotides: TGTGCCAGCAGCGGGGTTGAGCAGTTCTTC. Residues: CASSGVEQFF. This chain links TRBV28 with TRBJ2-1; D may be TRBD2 (5 bases). Germline assignment: CDR1 MDHEN and CDR2 SYDVKM. The CDR3 runs to 10 residues. V lost 6 bases, J lost 9 bases, and 6 bases lay in between.

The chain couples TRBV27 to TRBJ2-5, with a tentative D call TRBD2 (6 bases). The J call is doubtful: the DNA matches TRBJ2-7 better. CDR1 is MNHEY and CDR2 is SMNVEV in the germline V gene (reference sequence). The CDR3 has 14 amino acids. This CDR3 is CASSCGTLPYEQYF. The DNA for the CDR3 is TGTGCCAGCAGTTGCGGGACTCTACCTTACGAGCAGTACTTC.